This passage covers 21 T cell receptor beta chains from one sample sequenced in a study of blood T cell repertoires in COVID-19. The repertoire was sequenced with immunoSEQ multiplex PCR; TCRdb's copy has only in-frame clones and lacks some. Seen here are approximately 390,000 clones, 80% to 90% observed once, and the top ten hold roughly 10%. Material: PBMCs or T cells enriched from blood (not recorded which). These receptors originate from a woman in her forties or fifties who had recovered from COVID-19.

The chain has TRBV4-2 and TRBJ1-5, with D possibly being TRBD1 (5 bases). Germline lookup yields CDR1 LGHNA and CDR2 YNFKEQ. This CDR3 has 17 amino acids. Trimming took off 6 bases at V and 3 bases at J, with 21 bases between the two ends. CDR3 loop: CASRGGRQWGNNQPQHF. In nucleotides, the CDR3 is TGTGCCAGCAGGGGGGGGAGACAGTGGGGGAACAATCAGCCCCAGCATTTT.

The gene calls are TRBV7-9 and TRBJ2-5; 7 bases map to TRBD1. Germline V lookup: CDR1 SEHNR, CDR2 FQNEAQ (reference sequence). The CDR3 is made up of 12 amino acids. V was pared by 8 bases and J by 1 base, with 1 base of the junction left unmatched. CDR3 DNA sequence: TGTGCCAGCGGGGACAGCCAAGAGACCCAGTACTTC. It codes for CASGDSQETQYF.

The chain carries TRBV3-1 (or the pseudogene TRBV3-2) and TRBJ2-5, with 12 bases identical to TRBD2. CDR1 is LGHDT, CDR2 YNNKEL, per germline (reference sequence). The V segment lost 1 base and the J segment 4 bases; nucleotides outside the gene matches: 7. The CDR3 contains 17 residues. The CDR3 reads CASSQASLAGGRETQYF. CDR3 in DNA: TGTGCCAGCAGCCAAGCCTCCCTAGCGGGGGGGCGAGAGACCCAGTACTTC.

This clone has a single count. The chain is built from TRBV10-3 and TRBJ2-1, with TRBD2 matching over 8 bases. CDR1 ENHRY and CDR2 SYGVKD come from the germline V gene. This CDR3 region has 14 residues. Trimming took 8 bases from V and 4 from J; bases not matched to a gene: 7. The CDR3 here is CAIADGGVYNEQFF. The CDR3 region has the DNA TGTGCCATCGCAGACGGGGGGGTTTACAATGAGCAGTTCTTC.

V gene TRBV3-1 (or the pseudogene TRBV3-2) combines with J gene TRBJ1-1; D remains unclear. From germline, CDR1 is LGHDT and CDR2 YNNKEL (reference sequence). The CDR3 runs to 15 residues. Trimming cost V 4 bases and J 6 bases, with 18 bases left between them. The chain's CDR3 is CASSPKDGPRAEAFF. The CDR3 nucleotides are TGTGCCAGCAGCCCCAAGGACGGCCCGAGGGCTGAAGCTTTCTTT.

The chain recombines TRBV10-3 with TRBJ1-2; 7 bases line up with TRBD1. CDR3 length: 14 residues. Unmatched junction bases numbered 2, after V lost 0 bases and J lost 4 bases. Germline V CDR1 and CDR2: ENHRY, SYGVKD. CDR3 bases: TGTGCCATCAGTGAGTCTGACAGGGTCTATGGCTACACCTTC. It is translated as CAISESDRVYGYTF.

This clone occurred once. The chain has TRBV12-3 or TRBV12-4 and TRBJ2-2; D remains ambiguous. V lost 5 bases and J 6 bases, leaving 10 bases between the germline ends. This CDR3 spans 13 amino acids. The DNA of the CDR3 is TGTGCCAGCAGTGACCTAGGTGCCGGGGAGCTGTTTTTT. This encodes CASSDLGAGELFF.

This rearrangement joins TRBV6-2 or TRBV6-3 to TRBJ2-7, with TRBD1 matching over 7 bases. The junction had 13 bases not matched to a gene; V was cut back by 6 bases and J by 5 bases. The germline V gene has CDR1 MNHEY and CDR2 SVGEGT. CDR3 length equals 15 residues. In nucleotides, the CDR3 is TGTGCCAGCAGCACCCTATATCTAGGGGGCCACGAGCAGTACTTC. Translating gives CASSTLYLGGHEQYF.

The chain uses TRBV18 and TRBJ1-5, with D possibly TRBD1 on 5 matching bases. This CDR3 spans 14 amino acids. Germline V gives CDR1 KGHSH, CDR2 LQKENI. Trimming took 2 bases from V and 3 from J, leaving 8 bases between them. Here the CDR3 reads CASSPAGYNQPQHF. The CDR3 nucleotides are TGTGCCAGCTCACCAGCAGGGTACAATCAGCCCCAGCATTTT.

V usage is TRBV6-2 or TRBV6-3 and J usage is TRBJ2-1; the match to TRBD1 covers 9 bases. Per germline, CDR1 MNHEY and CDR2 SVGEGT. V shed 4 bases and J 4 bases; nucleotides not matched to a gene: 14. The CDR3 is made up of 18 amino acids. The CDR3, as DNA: TGTGCCAGCAGTTCCTTGACAGGGGGAATAGGGATATACAATGAGCAGTTCTTC. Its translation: CASSSLTGGIGIYNEQFF.

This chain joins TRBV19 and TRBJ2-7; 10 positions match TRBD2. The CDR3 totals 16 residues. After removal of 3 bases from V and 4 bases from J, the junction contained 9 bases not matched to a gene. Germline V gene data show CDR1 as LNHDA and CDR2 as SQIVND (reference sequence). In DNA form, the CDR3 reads TGTGCCAGTAGTATGGGTAGCGGGGGGAATTTATACGAGCAGTACTTC. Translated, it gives CASSMGSGGNLYEQYF.

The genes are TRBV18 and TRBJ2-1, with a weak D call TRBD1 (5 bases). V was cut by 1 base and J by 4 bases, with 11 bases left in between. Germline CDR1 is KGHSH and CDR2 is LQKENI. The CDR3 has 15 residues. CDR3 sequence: CASSPQGPPYNEQFF. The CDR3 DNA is TGTGCCAGCTCACCACAGGGGCCCCCTTACAATGAGCAGTTCTTC.

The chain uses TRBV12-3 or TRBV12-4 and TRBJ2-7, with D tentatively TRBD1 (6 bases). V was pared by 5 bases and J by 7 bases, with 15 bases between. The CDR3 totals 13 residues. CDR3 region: CASSPGHPLEQYF. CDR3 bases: TGTGCCAGCAGTCCGGGACACCCTTTGGAGCAGTACTTC.

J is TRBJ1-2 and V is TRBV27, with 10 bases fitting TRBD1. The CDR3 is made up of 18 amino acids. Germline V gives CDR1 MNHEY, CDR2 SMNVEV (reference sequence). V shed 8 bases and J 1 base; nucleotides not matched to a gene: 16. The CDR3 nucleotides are TGTGCCAGCTCAAAATGGGGACCCGGGACAGGGGATAACTATGGCTACACCTTC. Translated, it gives CASSKWGPGTGDNYGYTF.

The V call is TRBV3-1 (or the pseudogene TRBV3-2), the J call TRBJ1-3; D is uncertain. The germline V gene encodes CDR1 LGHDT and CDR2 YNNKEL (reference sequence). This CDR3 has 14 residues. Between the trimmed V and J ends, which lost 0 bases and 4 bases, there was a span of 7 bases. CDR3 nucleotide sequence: TGTGCCAGCAGCCAAGATTTCTTAGGAAACACCATATATTTT. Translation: CASSQDFLGNTIYF.

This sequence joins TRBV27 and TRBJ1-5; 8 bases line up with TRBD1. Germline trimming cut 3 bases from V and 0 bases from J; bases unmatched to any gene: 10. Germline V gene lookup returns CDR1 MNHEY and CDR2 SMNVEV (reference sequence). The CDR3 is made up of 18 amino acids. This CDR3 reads CASSFIGSGGLSNQPQHF. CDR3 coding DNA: TGTGCCAGCAGTTTCATCGGTTCAGGGGGCCTTAGCAATCAGCCCCAGCATTTT.

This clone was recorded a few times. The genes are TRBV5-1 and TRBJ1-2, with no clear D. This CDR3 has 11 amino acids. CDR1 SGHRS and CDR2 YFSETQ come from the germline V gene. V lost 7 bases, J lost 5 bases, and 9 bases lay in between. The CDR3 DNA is TGCGCCAGCGGAGAGAAATATGGCTACACCTTC. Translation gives CASGEKYGYTF.

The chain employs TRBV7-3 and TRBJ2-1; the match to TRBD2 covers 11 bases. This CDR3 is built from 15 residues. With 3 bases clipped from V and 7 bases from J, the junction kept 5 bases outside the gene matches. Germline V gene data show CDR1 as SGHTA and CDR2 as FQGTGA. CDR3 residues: CASSFRLAGRNEQFF. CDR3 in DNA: TGTGCCAGCAGCTTTAGACTAGCGGGGAGGAATGAGCAGTTCTTC.

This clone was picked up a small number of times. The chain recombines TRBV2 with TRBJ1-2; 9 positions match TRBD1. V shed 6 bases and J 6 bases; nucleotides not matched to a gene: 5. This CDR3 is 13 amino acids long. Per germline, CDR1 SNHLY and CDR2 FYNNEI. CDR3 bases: TGTGCCAGCAGCCCCGGGACAGGGCATGGCTACACCTTC. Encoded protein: CASSPGTGHGYTF.

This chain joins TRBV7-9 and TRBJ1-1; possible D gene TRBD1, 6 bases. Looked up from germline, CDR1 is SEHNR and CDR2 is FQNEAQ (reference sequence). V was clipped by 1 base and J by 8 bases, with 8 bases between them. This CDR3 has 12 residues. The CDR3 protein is CASSLEQGEAFF. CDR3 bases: TGTGCCAGCAGCTTAGAGCAGGGGGAAGCTTTCTTT.

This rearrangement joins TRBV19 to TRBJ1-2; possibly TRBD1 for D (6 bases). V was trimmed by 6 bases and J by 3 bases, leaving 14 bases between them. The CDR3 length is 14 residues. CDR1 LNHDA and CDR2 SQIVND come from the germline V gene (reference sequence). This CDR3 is CASRGGATHYGYTF. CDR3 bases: TGTGCCAGTAGGGGGGGGGCAACCCACTATGGCTACACCTTC.